This TCR beta chain was obtained from a study of cytomegalovirus exposure and HLA in healthy donors. As for this clone: The target antigen is unknown.

The PCR contained 60 Vbeta and 13 Jbeta primers. TCRdb's table, derived via immunoSEQ multiplex PCR, lists solely in-frame clones and lacks some. The table includes some 190,000 clones, 65% to 85% detected once. Germline CDR1 is LNHDA and CDR2 is SQIVND (reference sequence). The CDR3 runs to 17 residues. V was clipped by 7 bases and J by 1 base; unmatched bases: 10. Findings and caveats of the study: The authors confirmed in vitro that three CMV-associated chains were specific for CMV antigens. Later on, a genetic analysis was performed. It linked a missense variant in DCLRE1C with V- and J-gene trimming of TCR beta.

The sequence derives from a man younger than 35 in good health and CMV-seronegative. This chain uses TRBV19 with TRBJ2-2; TRBD1 matches at 9 bases. The specimen was PBMCs. This chain's CDR3 is CASTILGTGWNTGELFF. Written as DNA, the CDR3 is TGTGCCAGTACCATACTAGGGACAGGGTGGAACACCGGGGAGCTGTTTTTT.